Listed below are T cell receptor beta chains from one sample, sequenced in a study of blood T cells in healthy people across ages. Using its own MiXCR run on the 5' RACE reads, TCRdb lists one record per CDR3 protein. The sample records hundreds of thousands of distinct CDR3 sequences, roughly half being singletons. The specimen was blood. The receptors were sampled from a woman older than 75 in good health. CDR3s include the opening cysteine and the closing phenylalanine or tryptophan. Fields, in order: CDR3 length, D gene, V gene, clone size, J gene, CDR3 DNA, CDR3 protein. D genes are given only for firm matches. Part of the rows lack a size; the others show once, few, many or a class for expanded clones.

16,TRBD2,TRBV7-2,-,TRBJ2-2,TGTGCCGGCAGCTTAGTTTGGGTTCCTAGCGGCGGGGAGCTGTTTTTT,CAGSLVWVPSGGELFF
14,-,TRBV12-3/TRBV12-4,few,TRBJ1-5,TGTGCCAGCAGTCCATACAGGGGCAATCAGCCCCAGCATTTT,CASSPYRGNQPQHF
14,TRBD1,TRBV7-2,-,TRBJ1-1,TGTGCCAACAGCCCTGGACAGGGGAACACTGAAGCTTTCTTT,CANSPGQGNTEAFF
13,TRBD1,TRBV6-6,-,TRBJ2-1,TGTGCCAGCAGCCCGACAGGGATAGAGCTGCAGTTCTTC,CASSPTGIELQFF
15,TRBD1,TRBV20-1,-,TRBJ2-3,TGCAGTGCTAGAAAAACAGGGGCTGGAGCAGATACGCAGTATTTT,CSARKTGAGADTQYF
16,TRBD2,TRBV5-1,-,TRBJ2-3,TGCGCCAGCAGCGAAGCCCGGGGGGGTGGCGCAGATACGCAGTATTTT,CASSEARGGGADTQYF
13,TRBD1,TRBV6-5,once,TRBJ1-4,TGTGCCAGCAGTCGGGGGACAGCTGAAAAACTGTTTTTT,CASSRGTAEKLFF
15,-,TRBV7-2,-,TRBJ2-7,TGTGCCAGCAGCCCCTCGACAGGAAAATCCTACGAGCAGTACTTC,CASSPSTGKSYEQYF
15,TRBD2,TRBV3-1,-,TRBJ2-3,TGTGCCAGCGCTACCAGCGGGGGAGAGGGAGATACGCAGTATTTT,CASATSGGEGDTQYF
14,-,TRBV12-3/TRBV12-4,-,TRBJ1-5,TGTGCCACCTCCCTCGGGGGTTCCGATCAGCCCCAGCATTTT,CATSLGGSDQPQHF
13,TRBD1,TRBV29-1,-,TRBJ2-5,TGCAGCGTGGAGGACAGGGAGAGGGAGACCCAGTACTTC,CSVEDRERETQYF
13,-,TRBV6-6,-,TRBJ2-7,TGTGCCAGCACTGGGTCCTCTTCCTACGAGCAGTACTTC,CASTGSSSYEQYF
13,-,TRBV20-1,-,TRBJ2-3,TGCAGTGCTAGAGATAGCACTACAGATACGCAGTATTTT,CSARDSTTDTQYF
16,-,TRBV12-3/TRBV12-4,-,TRBJ2-3,TGTGCCAGCAGTTTGTTAGTCGGCCCATCCTCTCTACAGCAGTATTTT,CASSLLVGPSSLQQYF
16,TRBD2,TRBV20-1,once,TRBJ2-3,TGCAGTGCTAGAGATCGGCTAGCGGCTAGCACAGATACGCAGTATTTT,CSARDRLAASTDTQYF
15,-,TRBV3-1,-,TRBJ1-2,TGTGCCAGCAGCCAAGAACCGGGAAGCGTCTATGGCTACACCTTC,CASSQEPGSVYGYTF
16,-,TRBV6-5,many,TRBJ1-1,TGTGCCAGCAGTTACTCGTACAGGCAGAGAAACACTGAAGCTTTCTTT,CASSYSYRQRNTEAFF
15,-,TRBV20-1,-,TRBJ2-7,TGCAGTGCTAGAACACGGCTACAGATCGGCAATGAGCAGTACTTC,CSARTRLQIGNEQYF
13,TRBD1,TRBV12-3/TRBV12-4,-,TRBJ2-5,TGTGCCAGCAGTGTCGGAACAGGGGGCGAACAGTACTTC,CASSVGTGGEQYF
16,TRBD2,TRBV7-2,few,TRBJ2-1,TGTGCCAGCAGCTTAGCGGCGACTAGCGGGTACAATGAGCAGTTCTTC,CASSLAATSGYNEQFF
14,-,TRBV20-1,-,TRBJ2-7,TGCAGTGCTAGAGAACCGGGAATCGGCAATGAGCAGTACTTC,CSAREPGIGNEQYF
14,-,TRBV20-1,-,TRBJ1-3,TGCAGTGCTAGAGATCGGGTTGGAGGAAACACCATATATTTT,CSARDRVGGNTIYF
15,TRBD2,TRBV20-1,many,TRBJ2-5,TGCAGTGCTAGATCCTCGACTAGCGGACAAGAGACCCAGTACTTC,CSARSSTSGQETQYF
14,-,TRBV7-2,-,TRBJ2-7,TGTGCCAGCAGCTTGTGGAAAGGGGTATACGAGCAGTACTTC,CASSLWKGVYEQYF
14,-,TRBV18,once,TRBJ2-5,TGTGCCAGCTCACCACGACGGACCCAAGAGACCCAGTACTTC,CASSPRRTQETQYF
16,TRBD1,TRBV15,-,TRBJ1-1,TGTGCCACCAGCAGTGACCGGGGGACAGCGAACACTGAAGCTTTCTTT,CATSSDRGTANTEAFF
13,-,TRBV4-1,many,TRBJ2-5,TGCGCCAGCAGTCGCACCGGCCAAGAGACCCAGTACTTC,CASSRTGQETQYF
17,-,TRBV20-1,-,TRBJ1-2,TGCAGTGCTAGAGATCTTCACCGGCCCCAACGGCGCTATGGCTACACCTTC,CSARDLHRPQRRYGYTF
13,-,TRBV7-2,-,TRBJ1-6,TGTGCCAGCAAGGCAGGTACAGATTCACCCCTCCACTTT,CASKAGTDSPLHF
15,TRBD1,TRBV7-3,-,TRBJ2-2,TGTGCCAGCAGCTCCGGGACAGGCCTTTCCGGGGAGCTGTTTTTT,CASSSGTGLSGELFF
15,-,TRBV6-2/TRBV6-3,many,TRBJ2-3,TGTGCCAGCAGTTCCCGCCCGAGGCAACACGACCCGCAGTATTTT,CASSSRPRQHDPQYF
15,-,TRBV6-1,-,TRBJ2-3,TGTGCCAGCAGTGAGGATGGCTTCCCCACAGATACGCAGTATTTT,CASSEDGFPTDTQYF
12,-,TRBV11-2,-,TRBJ2-7,TGTGCCAGCAGCTTAGTGGTGGGGGGGCAGTACTTC,CASSLVVGGQYF
13,-,TRBV4-1,many,TRBJ1-2,TGCGCCAGCAGCCAAGAGGTGCACGCAGGCTACACCTTC,CASSQEVHAGYTF
13,-,TRBV18,many,TRBJ1-2,TGTGCCAGCTCACCCGGACAGCTCTATGGCTACACCTTC,CASSPGQLYGYTF
14,-,TRBV5-1,many,TRBJ2-1,TGCGCCAGCAGCTTGGGGCCCGGGGGTAGTGAGCAGTTCTTC,CASSLGPGGSEQFF
13,-,TRBV12-3/TRBV12-4,-,TRBJ2-5,TGTGCCAGCAGCCCCCGGGACCCCTGGACCCAGTACTTC,CASSPRDPWTQYF
11,-,TRBV20-1,-,TRBJ2-3,TGCAGTGCTGCCCCATCAGATACGCAGTATTTT,CSAAPSDTQYF
14,-,TRBV5-6,-,TRBJ2-1,TGTGCCACCAATCCGGGGAGTTGGGGAGGTGAGCAGTTCTTC,CATNPGSWGGEQFF
17,TRBD1,TRBV10-3,many,TRBJ1-3,TGTGCCATCAGTGAGCAGAGCACAGGGGTTACTGGAAACACCATATATTTT,CAISEQSTGVTGNTIYF
14,-,TRBV11-2,many,TRBJ2-1,TGTGCCAGCAGCTTAATCGGGGCTAGCATTGAGCAGTTCTTC,CASSLIGASIEQFF
15,-,TRBV20-1,many,TRBJ2-1,TGCAGTGCTAGAGAGGATATTGTGGGGGTCAATGAGCAGTTCTTC,CSAREDIVGVNEQFF
17,TRBD1,TRBV5-1,many,TRBJ2-1,TGCGCCAGCAGCCTCATCCCGGGACAGGGCTCCTACAATGAGCAGTTCTTC,CASSLIPGQGSYNEQFF
20,TRBD1,TRBV3-1,-,TRBJ1-4,TGTGCCAGCAGCCAAGGTCCGGGACAGGGGAATAGCGCGACTAATGAAAAACTGTTTTTT,CASSQGPGQGNSATNEKLFF
17,TRBD2,TRBV5-1,few,TRBJ2-2,TGCGCCAGCAGCTTATTCTCTAGCGGGAGTGAAGCCGGGGAGCTGTTTTTT,CASSLFSSGSEAGELFF
14,TRBD1,TRBV20-1,-,TRBJ1-2,TGCAGTGCTAGTCATCCGGGACAGCCCTATGGCTACACCTTC,CSASHPGQPYGYTF